Listed here are 6 T cell receptor beta chains from one sample, sequenced in a study of T cell responses to AZD1222 COVID-19 vaccine. Clones were read by immunoSEQ multiplex PCR, and TCRdb kept only the in-frame ones, dropping some. The sample has about 140,000 clones, 92% seen once; the top ten hold about 5.5%. Sequenced material: peripheral blood, taken on day 0 of AZD1222 vaccination. These TCRs come from an adult in good health.

The V and J genes are TRBV27 and TRBJ1-4; unclear D gene. This CDR3 spans 12 amino acids. Germline V lookup: CDR1 MNHEY, CDR2 SMNVEV (reference sequence). Between the trimmed V and J ends, which lost 3 bases and 7 bases, there was a span of 6 bases. The CDR3 sequence: CASSLLGEKLFF. CDR3 DNA: TGTGCCAGCAGTTTGTTGGGTGAAAAACTGTTTTTT.

CDR3 nucleotide sequence: TGTGCCAGCAGTGATGGGGTAACTGGGGCCAACGTCCTGACTTTC. Protein product: CASSDGVTGANVLTF. The chain couples TRBV25-1 to TRBJ2-6; no clear D gene. There are 15 residues in the CDR3. Trimming took off 3 bases at V and 2 bases at J, with 8 bases between the two ends. Germline lookup yields CDR1 MGHDK and CDR2 SYGVNS.

The chain uses TRBV10-1 and TRBJ1-6; unclear D gene. The CDR3 consists of 9 residues. V was trimmed by 5 bases and J by 10 bases, leaving 0 bases between them. Germline V gene sequence: CDR1 WNHNN, CDR2 SYGVQD (reference sequence). CDR3 region: CASSSPLHF. The CDR3 DNA follows: TGCGCCAGCAGTTCACCCCTCCACTTT.

The chain joins TRBV10-3 to TRBJ1-1; TRBD1 is a possible D gene (6 bases). The CDR3 contains 15 residues. Trimming stripped 0 bases from V and 6 bases from J, with 14 bases between. Germline lookup yields CDR1 ENHRY and CDR2 SYGVKD. CDR3 amino acids: CAISESMGGKAEAFF. CDR3 in DNA: TGTGCCATCAGTGAGTCGATGGGGGGCAAAGCTGAAGCTTTCTTT.

This clone showed up just once. The chain links TRBV7-8 to TRBJ1-1; D remains unclear. The CDR3 runs to 12 residues. Germline V gene lookup returns CDR1 SGHVS and CDR2 FQNEAQ. The V and J ends lost 5 bases and 8 bases respectively, with 12 bases between them. Here the CDR3 reads CASSQHLTEAFF. CDR3 coding DNA: TGTGCCAGCAGCCAGCACCTAACAGAAGCTTTCTTT.

The chain couples TRBV27 to TRBJ2-2; weak D call: TRBD2 (5 bases). Germline lookup yields CDR1 MNHEY and CDR2 SMNVEV (reference sequence). Trimming removed 6 bases from V and 3 bases from J, with 23 bases in between. The CDR3 runs 18 residues. CDR3 residues: CASSKFTITAGDTGELFF. The CDR3 DNA sequence: TGTGCCAGCAGCAAGTTTACCATCACGGCGGGCGACACCGGGGAGCTGTTTTTT.